The 18 T cell receptor beta chains below were found in one sample sequenced in a study of identical twins. A single record per CDR3 protein comes from TCRdb applying MiXCR to the 5' RACE reads. The table records around 680,000 distinct CDR3 sequences, 8% to 9% of them present only once. The same sample was also studied in work on yellow fever vaccine responses in identical twins.

The sample taken for sequencing was PBMCs. The origin of the receptors is a woman between 18 and 29 years old in good health.

This clonotype was picked up a small number of times. The J gene is TRBJ2-1, the V gene TRBV20-1; no firm D call. Germline lookup yields CDR1 DFQATT and CDR2 SNEGSKA (reference sequence). The CDR3 sequence is 12 residues long. Between the trimmed V and J ends, which lost 5 bases and 7 bases, there was a span of 12 bases. CDR3 sequence (DNA): TGCAGTGCTGCCAGAAGCGTAAATGAGCAGTTCTTC. Its protein product is CSAARSVNEQFF.

This clonotype was seen more than once but under ten times. This chain uses TRBV5-1 with TRBJ2-3, with 10 bases aligning to TRBD2. After removal of 4 bases from V and 4 bases from J, the junction contained 12 bases not matched to a gene. The V gene's germline CDR1 is SGHRS and CDR2 YFSETQ. This CDR3 is built from 17 residues. The CDR3 sequence is CASSPGLAGVSPDTQYF. The CDR3 nucleotides read TGCGCCAGCAGCCCGGGGCTAGCGGGAGTCAGCCCAGATACGCAGTATTTT.

At least ten counts were recorded for this clonotype. The chain is built from TRBV12-3 or TRBV12-4 and TRBJ2-7; 8 nucleotides align to TRBD2. Losses at the gene ends were 5 bases for V and 1 base for J; bases not matched to a gene: 4. CDR3 length: 14 residues. CDR3 sequence (DNA): TGTGCCAGCAGTGGGTCGGGAGGGTCCTACGAGCAGTACTTC. As protein: CASSGSGGSYEQYF.

V is TRBV15 and J is TRBJ2-7, with D uncertain. Trimming took off 5 bases at V and 0 bases at J, with 5 bases between the two ends. This CDR3 contains 12 residues. The V gene's germline CDR1 is LNHNV and CDR2 YYDKDF (reference sequence). The CDR3: CATSHLSYEQYF. CDR3 nucleotide sequence: TGTGCCACCAGCCACCTCTCCTACGAGCAGTACTTC.

This clonotype was seen more than once but under ten times. This sequence joins TRBV9 and TRBJ2-3; unclear D gene. CDR1 SGDLS and CDR2 YYNGEE come from the germline V gene. V lost 4 bases and J 7 bases, leaving 16 bases between the germline ends. The CDR3 contains 14 residues. The CDR3 nucleotides are TGTGCCAGCAGCCGAGTGGGTCGCGATAATACGCAGTATTTT. Translating it yields CASSRVGRDNTQYF.

The chain employs TRBV6-4 and TRBJ1-2; TRBD1 matches at 10 bases. The CDR3 consists of 14 residues. Looked up from germline, CDR1 is MRHNA and CDR2 is SNTAGT. V shed 4 bases, J shed 8 bases, and the junction held 7 bases outside the gene matches. The CDR3 sequence: CASSAGGQGVGYTF. CDR3 in DNA: TGTGCCAGCAGTGCCGGCGGACAGGGGGTCGGCTACACCTTC.

In this sample, this clonotype turned up a few times. The chain joins TRBV10-3 to TRBJ1-2; 9 bases are a match to TRBD1. V was pared by 2 bases and J by 2 bases, with 9 bases of the junction left unmatched. Germline V gene lookup returns CDR1 ENHRY and CDR2 SYGVKD. This CDR3 spans 17 amino acids. CDR3 in amino acids: CAISEPTGTGTNYGYTF. DNA of the CDR3: TGTGCCATCAGTGAGCCCACCGGGACAGGGACAAACTATGGCTACACCTTC.

This clonotype was found many times. This chain connects TRBV20-1 to TRBJ2-7; 15 positions match TRBD2. The ends lost 6 bases at V and 2 bases at J; junction bases unmatched: 14. Germline CDR1 DFQATT, CDR2 SNEGSKA (reference sequence). The CDR3 extends over 18 amino acids. The chain's CDR3 is CSATSGLAGGLRTYEQYF. The CDR3 bases are TGCAGTGCAACCTCGGGACTAGCGGGAGGCCTACGGACCTACGAGCAGTACTTC.

This clonotype was found many times. V usage is TRBV12-3 or TRBV12-4 and J usage is TRBJ2-3, with unresolved D. This CDR3 is built from 13 residues. V lost 3 bases to trimming and J lost 6 bases, with 10 bases between them. The CDR3 DNA sequence: TGTGCCAGCAGTTTCCGTCTGTCTGATACGCAGTATTTT. It codes for CASSFRLSDTQYF.

This clonotype has only a few counts. The chain carries TRBV11-2 and TRBJ2-1; tentative D call: TRBD1 (5 bases). The CDR3 consists of 16 residues. Trimming removed 3 bases at V and 7 bases at J, with 19 bases between. Per the germline V gene, CDR1 is SGHAT and CDR2 is FQNNGV. CDR3 protein: CASSFVGQGAKNEQFF. CDR3 DNA: TGTGCCAGCAGCTTTGTCGGGCAGGGCGCCAAGAATGAGCAGTTCTTC.

This clonotype was picked up a small number of times. This chain connects TRBV3-1 to TRBJ2-3; the match to TRBD1 covers 9 bases. Trimming at V came to 2 bases and at J to 3 bases, leaving 3 bases not matched to a gene. CDR1 LGHDT and CDR2 YNNKEL come from the germline V gene (reference sequence). CDR3 length: 15 residues. This CDR3 is CASSQRTGETDTQYF. The CDR3 DNA sequence: TGTGCCAGCAGCCAAAGGACAGGGGAGACAGATACGCAGTATTTT.

The chain employs TRBV5-1 and TRBJ1-5; 10 bases fit TRBD1. Germline loops: CDR1 SGHRS, CDR2 YFSETQ. V gave up 4 bases and J gave up 7 bases; unmatched junction bases: 8. The CDR3 is 15 residues long. The CDR3 here is CASSQTTGGDQPQHF. The CDR3 DNA is TGCGCCAGCAGCCAGACGACAGGGGGCGACCAGCCCCAGCATTTT.

This clonotype was observed a handful of times. The V call is TRBV28, the J call TRBJ2-7; possibly TRBD2 for D (5 bases). Deletions cut 7 bases from V and 4 bases from J, with 11 bases between. There are 12 residues in the CDR3. CDR1 is MDHEN and CDR2 is SYDVKM in the germline V gene. The CDR3 sequence: CASTVGLYEQYF. The CDR3, as DNA: TGTGCCAGCACCGTCGGACTTTACGAGCAGTACTTC.

This clonotype was detected many times. This sequence joins TRBV5-1 and TRBJ2-7, with D perhaps TRBD2 (6 bases). Germline-derived CDR1 and CDR2 are SGHRS and YFSETQ. The CDR3 is made up of 14 amino acids. Trimming removed 2 bases from V and 4 bases from J, with 13 bases in between. The CDR3 region has the DNA TGCGCCAGCAGCTTCGGGTACGGGGGATACGAGCAGTACTTC. This translates into CASSFGYGGYEQYF. Variable domain in full (rest from reference TRBV5-1 and TRBJ2-7): KAGVTQTPRYLIKTRGQQVTLSCSPISGHRSVSWYQQTPGQGLQFLFEYFSETQRNKGNFPGRFSGRQFSNSRSEMNVSTLELGDSALYLCASSFGYGGYEQYFGPGTRLTVT.

This clonotype was recorded many times. The chain combines TRBV12-3 or TRBV12-4 with TRBJ2-7, with 9 bases lining up with TRBD2. V lost 3 bases to trimming and J lost 4 bases; unmatched junction nucleotides: 4. CDR3 length: 14 amino acids. CDR3 residues: CASSFGAGGYEQYF. Here the CDR3 DNA reads TGTGCCAGCAGTTTTGGGGCGGGAGGGTACGAGCAGTACTTC.

Only a few counts were recorded for this clonotype. This chain uses TRBV12-3 or TRBV12-4 with TRBJ2-2; TRBD1 or TRBD2 may be the D gene (5 bases each). V was clipped by 4 bases and J by 1 base, with 13 bases between them. This CDR3 is built from 16 residues. The CDR3 DNA sequence: TGTGCCAGCAGTTGGGGCCGGGGTTGGAACACCGGGGAGCTGTTTTTT. Protein: CASSWGRGWNTGELFF.

This clonotype was recorded many times. The chain recombines TRBV6-2 or TRBV6-3 with TRBJ2-7; D gene unclear. V was pared by 2 bases and J by 4 bases, with 6 bases between. The CDR3 extends over 12 amino acids. Germline CDR1 reads MNHEY; CDR2 reads SVGEGT. CDR3 amino acids: CASSYPRYEQYF. CDR3 in DNA: TGTGCCAGCAGTTACCCCCGGTACGAGCAGTACTTC.

This clonotype showed up just a few times. This sequence joins TRBV12-3 or TRBV12-4 and TRBJ2-7; 8 positions match TRBD2. The CDR3 totals 13 residues. V dropped 6 bases and J dropped 2; count of bases not matched to a gene: 3. The CDR3 bases are TGTGCCAGCAGAATAGCGGGGACCTACGAGCAGTACTTC. The encoded protein is CASRIAGTYEQYF.